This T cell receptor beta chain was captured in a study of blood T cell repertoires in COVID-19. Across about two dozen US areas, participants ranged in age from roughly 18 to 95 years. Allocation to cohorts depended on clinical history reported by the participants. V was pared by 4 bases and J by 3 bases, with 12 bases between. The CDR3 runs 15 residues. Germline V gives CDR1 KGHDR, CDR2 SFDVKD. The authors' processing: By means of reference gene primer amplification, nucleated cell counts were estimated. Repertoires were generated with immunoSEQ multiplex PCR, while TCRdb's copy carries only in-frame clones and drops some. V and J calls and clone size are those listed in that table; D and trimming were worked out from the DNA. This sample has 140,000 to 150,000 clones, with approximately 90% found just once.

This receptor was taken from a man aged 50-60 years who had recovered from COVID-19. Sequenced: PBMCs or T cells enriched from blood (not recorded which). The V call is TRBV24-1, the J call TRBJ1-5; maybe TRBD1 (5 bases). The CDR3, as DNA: TGTGCCACCAGTGACGGCAGGGTACCCAATCAGCCCCAGCATTTT. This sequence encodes CATSDGRVPNQPQHF.